The 17 T cell receptor beta chains listed next were all sequenced from one sample in a study of blood T cell repertoires in COVID-19. Clones were read by immunoSEQ multiplex PCR, and TCRdb kept only the in-frame ones, dropping some. The repertoire has roughly 16,000 clones, around 92% of them found once; the top ten carry 2.5% to 4%. Source material: peripheral blood. These receptors originate from a human donor in a cohort sampled during active COVID-19.

The chain links TRBV6-1 to TRBJ2-7; D remains ambiguous. Trimming pared 0 bases from V and 3 bases from J, leaving 12 bases between. The CDR3 runs to 15 residues. The germline CDR1 and CDR2 sequences are MNHNS and SASEGT. The CDR3 sequence: CASSEALGKGYEQYF. The CDR3, as DNA: TGTGCCAGCAGTGAAGCCCTGGGCAAAGGCTACGAGCAGTACTTC.

V gene TRBV6-2 or TRBV6-3 combines with J gene TRBJ1-6, with 7 positions matching TRBD1. With 5 bases clipped from V and 7 bases from J, the junction kept 11 bases outside the gene matches. The CDR3 length is 16 residues. CDR1 and CDR2 from the germline V gene are MNHEY and SVGEGT. Here the CDR3 reads CASSTPGTVENSPLHF. DNA for the CDR3: TGTGCCAGCAGTACCCCCGGGACAGTCGAGAATTCACCCCTCCACTTT.

This chain connects TRBV6-5 to TRBJ2-1; 13 bases align to TRBD2. The germline V gene encodes CDR1 MNHEY and CDR2 SVGAGI. The CDR3 is 14 residues long. The junction had 6 bases not matched to a gene; V was cut back by 5 bases and J by 11 bases. The CDR3 reads CASSPGTSGKQQFF. The CDR3 DNA reads as TGTGCCAGCAGTCCCGGGACTAGCGGGAAACAGCAGTTCTTC.

This sequence joins TRBV6-1 and TRBJ1-2, with D possibly matching TRBD1 (6 bases). Germline loops: CDR1 MNHNS, CDR2 SASEGT. Trimming shortened V by 1 base and J by 13 bases, and 19 bases separated the two germline ends. The CDR3 contains 14 residues. CDR3 region: CASSEGSLAQGRTF. CDR3 DNA sequence: TGTGCCAGCAGTGAAGGGAGTCTAGCCCAGGGGCGCACCTTC.

V and J are TRBV30 and TRBJ1-4; TRBD1 matches at 9 bases. Germline CDR1 and CDR2: GTSNPN and SVGIG (reference sequence). This CDR3 comprises 15 residues. V lost 5 bases to trimming and J lost 3 bases; unmatched junction nucleotides: 7. The CDR3 region is CAWGTGTYPNEKLFF. In DNA form, the CDR3 reads TGTGCCTGGGGGACAGGGACCTACCCTAATGAAAAACTGTTTTTT.

This rearrangement joins TRBV19 to TRBJ1-2; 8 nucleotides match TRBD1. The CDR3 loop spans 15 amino acids. CDR1 and CDR2 (germline): LNHDA, SQIVND (reference sequence). The V gene end was trimmed by 6 bases and the J gene end by 0 bases; junction bases not matched to a gene: 6. CDR3 nucleotide sequence: TGTGCCAGTAGGCCCGACAGGGGACCTAACTATGGCTACACCTTC. Translation gives CASRPDRGPNYGYTF.

The rearrangement links TRBV3-1 (or the pseudogene TRBV3-2) to TRBJ1-6; the match to TRBD1 covers 10 bases. V lost 4 bases and J lost 9; bases outside the gene matches: 9. Germline V gene lookup returns CDR1 LGHDT and CDR2 YNNKEL (reference sequence). CDR3 length: 16 residues. The CDR3 protein is CASSPSGGQGPSPLHF. DNA of the CDR3: TGTGCCAGCAGCCCATCCGGGGGACAGGGGCCTTCACCCCTCCACTTT.

V and J are TRBV12-3 or TRBV12-4 and TRBJ2-2; D gene ambiguous. The V gene lost 11 bases and the J gene lost 4 bases, with 11 bases spanning the gap. The CDR3 runs 12 residues. CDR3 amino acids: CAHAGLTGELFF. DNA of the CDR3: TGTGCCCATGCAGGCCTCACCGGGGAGCTGTTTTTT.

The V call is TRBV5-1, the J call TRBJ1-5; 7 bases align to TRBD1. J lost 1 base, V lost 4 bases, and 5 bases had no gene match. Germline CDR1 SGHRS, CDR2 YFSETQ. CDR3 length: 15 amino acids. The CDR3 nucleotides read TGCGCCAGCAGCCCCGGACAGGCGAGCAATCAGCCCCAGCATTTT. Translation: CASSPGQASNQPQHF.

The chain links TRBV5-4 to TRBJ2-5; 9 bases match TRBD2. The length of the CDR3 is 11 residues. The germline V gene has CDR1 SGHNT and CDR2 YYREEE (reference sequence). The DNA of the CDR3 is TGTAGCGGGGGGACTCAAGAGACCCAGTACTTC. It yields the protein CSGGTQETQYF.

The chain is built from TRBV5-8 and TRBJ2-1; 11 nucleotides match TRBD1. Germline trimming cut 1 base from V and 6 bases from J; bases unmatched to any gene: 3. Germline lookup yields CDR1 SGHTS and CDR2 YDEGEE. The CDR3 totals 15 residues. DNA for the CDR3: TGTGCCAGCAGCTTGACGGGACAGGGGGGCAATGAGCAGTTCTTC. Its translation: CASSLTGQGGNEQFF. Full variable domain (outside the CDR3, taken from reference TRBV5-8 and TRBJ2-1): EAGVTQSPTHLIKTRGQQATLRCSPISGHTSVYWYQQALGLGLQFLLWYDEGEERNRGNFPPRFSGRQFPNYSSELNVNALELEDSALYLCASSLTGQGGNEQFFGPGTRLTVL.

The gene calls are TRBV21-1 and TRBJ2-6; TRBD1 was called by the table and not checked on the DNA. TRBV21-1 is annotated as a pseudogene. The CDR3 spans 18 residues. Here the CDR3 reads CASSLRTGAISGANVLTF. As DNA, the CDR3 is TGTGCCAGCAGCCTCCGGACAGGGGCCATCTCTGGGGCCAACGTCCTGACTTTC.

This chain's CDR3 is CAWSPRGAQPQHF. In DNA, the CDR3 is TGTGCCTGGAGCCCACGGGGGGCTCAGCCCCAGCATTTT. This sequence joins TRBV30 and TRBJ1-5; tentative D call: TRBD1 (6 bases). Germline-derived CDR1 and CDR2 are GTSNPN and SVGIG (reference sequence). V dropped 3 bases and J dropped 6 bases, with 12 bases sitting between them. The CDR3 loop spans 13 amino acids.

The chain uses TRBV7-2 and TRBJ2-7, with 10 positions matching TRBD1. Germline assignment: CDR1 SGHTA and CDR2 FQGNSA. V lost 5 bases, J lost 3 bases, and 4 bases stayed unmatched. CDR3 length: 14 amino acids. The CDR3 coding sequence is TGTGCCAGCAGCCCGACAGGGGGCGGCTACGAGCAGTACTTC. Its translation is CASSPTGGGYEQYF.

J is TRBJ1-1 and V is TRBV6-5; TRBD1 matches 7 bases. The V gene's germline CDR1 is MNHEY and CDR2 SVGAGI. The V and J ends lost 10 bases and 2 bases, in that order; junction bases with no gene match: 10. CDR3 size: 14 residues. In DNA, the CDR3 is TGTGCCACTCGACACCGGGACAGAAACACTGAAGCTTTCTTT. It translates to CATRHRDRNTEAFF.

The J gene is TRBJ2-7, the V gene TRBV5-4, with TRBD2 matching 9 bases. Germline lookup yields CDR1 SGHNT and CDR2 YYREEE (reference sequence). This CDR3 has 18 residues. The V gene end was trimmed by 4 bases and the J gene end by 1 base; junction bases not matched to a gene: 15. CDR3 loop: CASSPGGGLAGRSYEQYF. CDR3 nucleotides: TGTGCCAGCAGCCCTGGGGGAGGGCTAGCGGGGAGATCCTACGAGCAGTACTTC.

The chain links TRBV2 to TRBJ1-5; tentative D call: TRBD1 (6 bases). This CDR3 spans 17 amino acids. Germline V gene sequence: CDR1 SNHLY, CDR2 FYNNEI. Between the trimmed V and J ends, which lost 1 base and 4 bases, there was a span of 17 bases. In nucleotides, the CDR3 is TGTGCCAGCAGTGAAGGCCCTGGCACAGGGAGAAATCAGCCCCAGCATTTT. This encodes CASSEGPGTGRNQPQHF.